Listed below are T cell receptor beta chains from one sample, sequenced in a study of CD8+CD57+ T cells in acquired aplastic anemia. One entry per CDR3 protein results from TCRdb running MiXCR on the reads. The sample records approximately 130,000 distinct CDR3 sequences, over 30% being singletons. The sample was sorted CD4+, CD8+, or CD8+CD57+ T cells (not recorded which) from PBMCs. Receptor source: a human donor with aplastic anemia. CDR3s include the opening cysteine and the closing phenylalanine or tryptophan. The order of the fields is J gene, V gene, clone size, D gene, CDR3 protein, CDR3 DNA. The D gene is left open where the match is weak. A row's size may be missing; if present it is once, few, many or a size class.

J: TRBJ1-2; V: TRBV29-1; size: NA; D: NA; CDR3: CSAGHTGGYTF; DNA: TGCAGCGCCGGACATACCGGTGGCTACACCTTC
J: TRBJ2-2; V: TRBV20-1; size: many; D: TRBD2; CDR3: CSAQRTSGGLGELFF; DNA: TGCAGTGCCCAACGGACTAGCGGGGGTCTCGGGGAGCTGTTTTTT
J: TRBJ2-7; V: TRBV6-1; size: NA; D: NA; CDR3: CASGSTSTPLKSYEQYF; DNA: TGTGCCAGCGGCTCGACCTCTACCCCTCTTAAGTCCTACGAGCAGTACTTC
J: TRBJ1-5; V: TRBV20-1; size: NA; D: NA; CDR3: CRARIGLGNQPQHF; DNA: TGCCGCGCTAGGATAGGGTTGGGCAATCAGCCCCAGCATTTT
J: TRBJ2-7; V: TRBV2; size: NA; D: TRBD2; CDR3: CATLSGGASYEQYF; DNA: TGTGCCACCCTCAGCGGGGGGGCCTCCTACGAGCAGTACTTC
J: TRBJ2-2; V: TRBV10-1; size: NA; D: NA; CDR3: CASKVDNTGELFF; DNA: TGCGCCAGCAAGGTCGACAACACCGGGGAGCTGTTTTTT
J: TRBJ2-1; V: TRBV6-2/TRBV6-3; size: many; D: NA; CDR3: CASSYPTHSREYNEQFF; DNA: TGTGCCAGCAGTTACCCGACGCACTCAAGGGAATACAATGAGCAGTTCTTC
J: TRBJ1-6; V: TRBV27; size: NA; D: NA; CDR3: CASSPAFGGGYNSPLHF; DNA: TGTGCCAGCAGTCCCGCCTTCGGGGGCGGCTATAATTCACCCCTCCACTTT
J: TRBJ2-7; V: TRBV15; size: NA; D: TRBD1; CDR3: CATSISGTGYEQYF; DNA: TGTGCCACCAGCATCTCGGGGACAGGGTACGAGCAGTACTTC
J: TRBJ2-2; V: TRBV15; size: many; D: NA; CDR3: CATSHPPGENTGELFF; DNA: TGTGCCACCAGCCACCCTCCGGGGGAGAACACCGGGGAGCTGTTTTTT
J: TRBJ1-2; V: TRBV29-1; size: NA; D: NA; CDR3: CSVEDPGSYTF; DNA: TGCAGCGTTGAAGACCCGGGATCCTACACCTTC
J: TRBJ1-4; V: TRBV4-1; size: many; D: NA; CDR3: CASSQAGREWSEKLFF; DNA: TGCGCCAGCAGCCAAGCCGGGAGGGAGTGGAGTGAAAAACTGTTTTTT
J: TRBJ1-2; V: TRBV27; size: many; D: TRBD1; CDR3: CASSRGQGRTYGYTF; DNA: TGTGCCAGCAGTAGGGGACAGGGCAGAACTTATGGCTACACCTTC
J: TRBJ1-6; V: TRBV6-5; size: many; D: NA; CDR3: CASSYLAVFNSPLHF; DNA: TGTGCCAGCAGTTACCTTGCGGTGTTTAATTCACCCCTCCACTTT
J: TRBJ2-2; V: TRBV7-4; size: NA; D: NA; CDR3: CASSSPNTGELFF; DNA: TGTGCCAGCAGCTCGCCCAACACCGGGGAGCTGTTTTTT